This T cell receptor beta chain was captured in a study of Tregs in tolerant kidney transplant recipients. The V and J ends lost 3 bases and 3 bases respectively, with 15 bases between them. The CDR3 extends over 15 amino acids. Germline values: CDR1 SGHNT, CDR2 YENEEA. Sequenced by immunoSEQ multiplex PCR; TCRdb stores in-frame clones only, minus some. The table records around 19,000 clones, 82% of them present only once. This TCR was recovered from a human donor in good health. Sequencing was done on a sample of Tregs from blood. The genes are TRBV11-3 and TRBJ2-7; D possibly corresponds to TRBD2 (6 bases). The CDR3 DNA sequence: TGTGCCAGCAGCTTGAGGGGAGGAAGCTTCTACGAGCAGTACTTC. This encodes CASSLRGGSFYEQYF.